This T cell receptor (beta chain) was observed in a study of T cell repertoires in ileal Crohn's disease. Whole-study context: Median disease duration was approximately eight years; 35% smoked at surgery. Every patient was operated on for stricturing (roughly 60%) or penetrating (approximately 39%) complications. General study points: All patients with clonality above 26.8% had endoscopic recurrence. High-frequency clones were more common in sorted CD8 than CD4 cells.

TCRdb's table, derived via immunoSEQ multiplex PCR, lists solely in-frame clones and lacks some. The sample holds approximately 5,400 clones; over 75% are singletons and the top ten take less than 15%. Remarks on this clone: Its antigen is undetermined.

There are 15 residues in the CDR3. Germline V gene data show CDR1 as MNHEY and CDR2 as SVGAGI. V lost 10 bases to trimming and J lost 2 bases, with 21 bases between them. The chain has TRBV6-5 and TRBJ2-7, with D perhaps matching TRBD1 or TRBD2 (7 bases each). This receptor was obtained from an adult with Crohn's disease. The sample was ileal tissue. CDR3 sequence (DNA): TGTGCCACCAGGGGGGAGGGGCGGGCGACCTACGAGCAGTACTTC. Its protein is CATRGEGRATYEQYF.